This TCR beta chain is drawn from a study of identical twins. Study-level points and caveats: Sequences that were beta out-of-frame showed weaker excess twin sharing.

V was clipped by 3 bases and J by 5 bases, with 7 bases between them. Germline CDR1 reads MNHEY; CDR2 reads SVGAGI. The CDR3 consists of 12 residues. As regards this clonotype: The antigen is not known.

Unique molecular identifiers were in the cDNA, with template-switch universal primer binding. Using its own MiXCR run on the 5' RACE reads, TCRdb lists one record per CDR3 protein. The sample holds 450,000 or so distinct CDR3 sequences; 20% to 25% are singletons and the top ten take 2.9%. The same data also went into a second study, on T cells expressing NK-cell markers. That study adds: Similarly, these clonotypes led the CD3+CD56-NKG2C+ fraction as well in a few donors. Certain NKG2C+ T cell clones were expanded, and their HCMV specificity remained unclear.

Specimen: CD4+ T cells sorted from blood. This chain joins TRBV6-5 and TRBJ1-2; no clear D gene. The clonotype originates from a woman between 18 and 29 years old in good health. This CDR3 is CASSYSGYGYTF. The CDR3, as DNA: TGTGCCAGCAGTTATTCGGGGTATGGCTACACCTTC.